This is a list of T cell receptor beta chains from one sample in a study of blood T cell repertoires in COVID-19. TCRdb keeps only in-frame clones here, not all; method: immunoSEQ multiplex PCR. The sample has tens of thousands of clones; around 82% are singletons. The sample taken for sequencing was peripheral blood. These TCRs come from an elderly man with active COVID-19. Both conserved end residues are part of each CDR3. A D gene is named only where the DNA matches it firmly. Part of the rows lack a size; the others show once, few, many or a class for expanded clones.

abundance,j_gene,d_gene,v_gene,CDR3aa,CDR3nt
.,TRBJ2-5,.,TRBV3-1/TRBV3-2,CASRLRTAQETQYF,TGTGCCAGCAGACTGAGGACAGCACAAGAGACCCAGTACTTC
many,TRBJ2-2,.,TRBV30,CAWEEGAGVPGELFF,TGTGCCTGGGAGGAGGGGGCAGGGGTCCCCGGGGAGCTGTTTTTT
once,TRBJ1-6,.,TRBV6-2/TRBV6-3,CASSYSSGQFLSPLHF,TGTGCCAGCAGTTACTCGTCAGGGCAGTTCCTTTCACCCCTCCACTTT
once,TRBJ2-1,TRBD1,TRBV5-4,CASSLAGQGSYNEQFF,TGTGCCAGCAGCTTGGCTGGACAGGGCTCCTACAATGAGCAGTTCTTC
.,TRBJ2-7,.,TRBV27,CASSGGAGDAGSEQYF,TGTGCCAGCAGTGGTGGGGCCGGGGACGCCGGGAGCGAGCAGTATTTC
.,TRBJ1-2,.,TRBV6-2/TRBV6-3,CASSTQDYGYTF,TGTGCCAGCAGTACCCAGGACTATGGCTACACCTTC
.,TRBJ2-1,TRBD2,TRBV7-2,CASRTAGTSFNEQFF,TGTGCCAGCAGGACTGCCGGGACTAGCTTCAATGAGCAGTTCTTC
.,TRBJ1-5,TRBD1,TRBV2,CASSAGGTDNQPQHF,TGTGCCAGCAGTGCGGGCGGGACAGACAATCAGCCCCAGCATTTT
.,TRBJ2-2,TRBD1,TRBV7-9,CASSPAPDRVNTGELFF,TGTGCCAGCAGCCCCGCCCCGGACAGGGTGAACACCGGGGAGCTGTTTTTT
.,TRBJ1-2,.,TRBV3-1/TRBV3-2,CASSLTVSNYGYTF,TGTGCCAGCAGCTTAACAGTGTCCAACTATGGCTACACCTTC
once,TRBJ1-1,TRBD1,TRBV10-3,CATGTGVNTEAFF,TGTGCCACCGGGACAGGGGTGAACACTGAAGCTTTCTTT
.,TRBJ2-7,.,TRBV10-3,CAISVRGQAYEQYF,TGTGCCATCAGTGTAAGGGGACAAGCCTACGAGCAGTACTTC
few,TRBJ2-3,TRBD2,TRBV5-1,CASSLRPGGGADTQYF,TGCGCCAGCAGCTTGCGTCCGGGGGGAGGCGCAGATACGCAGTATTTT
.,TRBJ1-2,TRBD1,TRBV28,CASSPEAGGGYGYTF,TGTGCCAGCAGTCCTGAGGCAGGGGGCGGCTATGGCTACACCTTC
once,TRBJ2-1,.,TRBV9,CASSLFSGTGVGNEQFF,TGTGCCAGCAGCCTTTTTTCAGGGACGGGGGTTGGAAATGAGCAGTTCTTC
.,TRBJ1-1,.,TRBV29-1,CSVWTVNTEAFF,TGCAGCGTTTGGACAGTGAACACTGAAGCTTTCTTT
once,TRBJ1-2,.,TRBV3-1/TRBV3-2,CASSRRRDGYGYTF,TGTGCCAGCAGCCGCCGACGGGATGGCTATGGCTACACCTTC
.,TRBJ2-7,TRBD2,TRBV30,CAWSPGTSGRSSHEQYF,TGTGCCTGGAGTCCTGGGACTAGCGGGAGGTCTTCCCACGAGCAGTACTTC
.,TRBJ1-5,.,TRBV7-2,CASSLGGVSNQPQHF,TGTGCCAGCAGCTTAGGGGGAGTGAGCAATCAGCCCCAGCATTTT
.,TRBJ2-3,TRBD2,TRBV3-1/TRBV3-2,CASSQDIGLAGDTDTQYF,TGTGCCAGCAGCCAAGATATTGGGCTAGCGGGAGACACAGATACGCAGTATTTT
.,TRBJ1-2,.,TRBV4-3,CASSQEPGDYGYTF,TGCGCCAGCAGCCAAGAGCCGGGTGATTATGGCTACACCTTC
.,TRBJ2-5,TRBD1,TRBV5-1,CASSQTGSETQYF,TGCGCCAGCAGCCAGACAGGGTCAGAGACCCAGTACTTC